This T cell receptor beta chain was captured in a study of cytomegalovirus exposure and HLA in healthy donors. The CDR3 totals 15 residues. Germline assignment: CDR1 SGHNT and CDR2 YYREEE (reference sequence). V was pared by 0 bases and J by 5 bases, with 6 bases of the junction left unmatched. 60 Vbeta and 13 Jbeta primers were used in PCR. TCRdb's table, derived via immunoSEQ multiplex PCR, lists solely in-frame clones and lacks some. Of 180,000 or so clones in the sample, about 82% are singletons; the top ten hold about 0.77%. The receptor was derived from a young woman in good health and CMV-seronegative. The V call is TRBV5-4, the J call TRBJ2-5; 8 positions agree with TRBD2. Sequences were obtained from PBMCs. The DNA of the CDR3 is TGTGCCAGCAGCTTGGACGGGAGGGCGGGGGAGACCCAGTACTTC. Its translation is CASSLDGRAGETQYF. The full variable domain, its missing parts supplied by reference TRBV5-4 and TRBJ2-5, is ETGVTQSPTHLIKTRGQQVTLRCSSQSGHNTVSWYQQALGQGPQFIFQYYREEENGRGNFPPRFSGLQFPNYSSELNVNALELDDSALYLCASSLDGRAGETQYFGPGTRLLVL.